This T cell receptor (beta chain) was captured in a study of cytotoxic CD8 clonotypes in ibrutinib-treated CLL. The wider study: A median approximately 12 months of treatment, range 6 to 36, preceded the collection of response samples.

Generated by immunoSEQ multiplex PCR, the TCRdb table keeps only in-frame clones and is missing some. The table has about 35,000 clones, roughly 50% seen once. This clone was observed a single time. Its antigen is still unknown. Whole-study findings and limits: Having risen at ibrutinib response, clonality had fallen back toward baseline by progression. Relative to age-matched healthy donors, clonality at baseline was higher, and it tracked circulating CD8+ T-cell counts.

The sequence came from a human donor with chronic lymphocytic leukemia. Sequenced here: PBMCs, sampled before ibrutinib treatment.

In DNA, the CDR3 is TGTGCCAGCAGCTGGGGCATATCGGGAGAGCAGTACTTC. Protein product: CASSWGISGEQYF. The V and J genes are TRBV5-5 and TRBJ2-7; D may correspond to TRBD1 or TRBD2 (5 bases each). The V gene's germline CDR1 is SGHKS and CDR2 YYEKEE (reference sequence). The CDR3 length is 13 residues. V lost 3 bases and J lost 7, with 14 bases in between.